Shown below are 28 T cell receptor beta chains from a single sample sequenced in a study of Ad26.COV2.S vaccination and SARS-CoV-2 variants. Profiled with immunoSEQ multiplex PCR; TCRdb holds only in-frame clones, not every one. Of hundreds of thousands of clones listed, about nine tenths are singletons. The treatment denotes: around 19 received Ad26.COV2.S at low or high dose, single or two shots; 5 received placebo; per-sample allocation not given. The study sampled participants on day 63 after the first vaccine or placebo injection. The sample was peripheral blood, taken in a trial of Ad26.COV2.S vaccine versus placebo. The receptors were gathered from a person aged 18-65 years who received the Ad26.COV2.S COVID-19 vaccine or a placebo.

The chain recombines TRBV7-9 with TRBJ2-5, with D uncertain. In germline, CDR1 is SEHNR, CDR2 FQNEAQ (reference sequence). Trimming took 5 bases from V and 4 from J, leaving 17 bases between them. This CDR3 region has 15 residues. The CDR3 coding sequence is TGTGCCAGCAGCCCTGACGGAAAAAATGGAGAGACCCAGTACTTC. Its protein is CASSPDGKNGETQYF.

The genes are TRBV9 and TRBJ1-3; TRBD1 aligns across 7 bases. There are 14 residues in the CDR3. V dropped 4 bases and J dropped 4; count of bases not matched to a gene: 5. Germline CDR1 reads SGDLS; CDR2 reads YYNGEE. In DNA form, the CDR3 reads TGTGCCAGCAGCACGACAGGGTCCGGAAACACCATATATTTT. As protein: CASSTTGSGNTIYF.

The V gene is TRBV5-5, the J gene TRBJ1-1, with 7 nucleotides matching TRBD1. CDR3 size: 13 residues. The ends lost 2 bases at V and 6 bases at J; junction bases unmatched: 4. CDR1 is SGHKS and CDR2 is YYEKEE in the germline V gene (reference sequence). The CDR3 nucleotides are TGTGCCAGCAGCTTATTCCAGGGGGCTGAAGCTTTCTTT. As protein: CASSLFQGAEAFF.

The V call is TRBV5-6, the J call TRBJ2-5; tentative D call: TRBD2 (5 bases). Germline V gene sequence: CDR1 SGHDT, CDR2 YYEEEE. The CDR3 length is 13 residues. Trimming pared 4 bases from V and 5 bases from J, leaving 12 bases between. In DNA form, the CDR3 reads TGTGCCAGCAGCCTGTCGGGGATTGAGACCCAGTACTTC. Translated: CASSLSGIETQYF.

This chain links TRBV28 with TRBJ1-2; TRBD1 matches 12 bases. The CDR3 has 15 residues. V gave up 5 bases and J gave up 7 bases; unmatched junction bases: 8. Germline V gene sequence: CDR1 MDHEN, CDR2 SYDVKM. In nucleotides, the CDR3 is TGTGCCAGCAGTCTCACCGGGACAGGGGGCAGTGGCTACACCTTC. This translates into CASSLTGTGGSGYTF.

CDR3 loop: CASSQVDSPYEQYF. In nucleotides, the CDR3 is TGCGCCAGCAGCCAAGTGGACAGCCCCTACGAGCAGTACTTC. The V call is TRBV4-1, the J call TRBJ2-7; tentative D call: TRBD1 (6 bases). From germline, CDR1 is MGHRA and CDR2 YSYEKL. There are 14 residues in the CDR3. The V and J ends lost 1 base and 2 bases respectively, with 9 bases between them.

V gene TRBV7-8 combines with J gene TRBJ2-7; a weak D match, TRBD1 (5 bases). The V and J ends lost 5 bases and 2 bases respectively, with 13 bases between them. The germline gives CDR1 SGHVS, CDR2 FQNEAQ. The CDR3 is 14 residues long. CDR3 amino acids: CASSPPGQTYEQYF. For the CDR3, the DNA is TGTGCCAGCAGCCCTCCAGGACAAACCTACGAGCAGTACTTC.

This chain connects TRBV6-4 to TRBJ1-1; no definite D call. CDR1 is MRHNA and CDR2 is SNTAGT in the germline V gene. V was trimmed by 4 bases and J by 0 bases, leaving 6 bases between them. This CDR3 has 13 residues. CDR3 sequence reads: CASSVSMNTEAFF. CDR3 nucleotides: TGTGCCAGCAGTGTCAGTATGAACACTGAAGCTTTCTTT.

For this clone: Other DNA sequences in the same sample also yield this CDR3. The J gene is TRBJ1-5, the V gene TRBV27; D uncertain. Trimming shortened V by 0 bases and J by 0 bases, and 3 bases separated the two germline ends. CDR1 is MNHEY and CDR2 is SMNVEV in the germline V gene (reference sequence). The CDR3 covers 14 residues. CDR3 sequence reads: CASSLSGSNQPQHF. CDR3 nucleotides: TGTGCCAGCAGTTTATCAGGTAGCAATCAGCCCCAGCATTTT.

The CDR3 bases are TGTGCCAGCAGTGAAGCAGGCCAGCCTCCCTACAATGAGCAGTTCTTC. Translating it yields CASSEAGQPPYNEQFF. J is TRBJ2-1 and V is TRBV6-1; no reliable D call. V was trimmed by 0 bases and J by 2 bases, leaving 11 bases between them. CDR3 length: 16 residues. Looked up from germline, CDR1 is MNHNS and CDR2 is SASEGT.

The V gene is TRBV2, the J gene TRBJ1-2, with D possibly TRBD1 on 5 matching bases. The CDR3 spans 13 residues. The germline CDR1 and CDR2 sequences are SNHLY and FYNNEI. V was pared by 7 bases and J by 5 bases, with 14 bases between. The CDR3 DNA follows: TGTGCCAGCAACTCCCTAAGGGGATATGGCTACACCTTC. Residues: CASNSLRGYGYTF.

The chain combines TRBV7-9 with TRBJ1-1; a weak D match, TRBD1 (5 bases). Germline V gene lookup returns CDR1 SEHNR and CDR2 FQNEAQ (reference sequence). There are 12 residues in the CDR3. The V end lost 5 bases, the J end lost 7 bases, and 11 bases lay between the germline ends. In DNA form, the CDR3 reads TGTGCCAGCAGCCAGGGAGTCCATGAAGCTTTCTTT. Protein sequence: CASSQGVHEAFF.

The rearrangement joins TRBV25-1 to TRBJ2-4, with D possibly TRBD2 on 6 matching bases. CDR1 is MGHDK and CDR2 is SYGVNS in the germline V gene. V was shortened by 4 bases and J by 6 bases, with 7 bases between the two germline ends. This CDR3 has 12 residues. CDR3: CASSVGGNIQYF. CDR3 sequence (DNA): TGTGCCAGCAGTGTGGGGGGAAACATTCAGTACTTC.

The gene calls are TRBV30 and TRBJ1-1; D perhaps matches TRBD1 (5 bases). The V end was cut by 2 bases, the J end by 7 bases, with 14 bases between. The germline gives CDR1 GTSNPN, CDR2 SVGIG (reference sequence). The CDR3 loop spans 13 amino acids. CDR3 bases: TGTGCCTGGAGTCGGGAGACAGCCGTTGAAGCTTTCTTT. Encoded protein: CAWSRETAVEAFF.

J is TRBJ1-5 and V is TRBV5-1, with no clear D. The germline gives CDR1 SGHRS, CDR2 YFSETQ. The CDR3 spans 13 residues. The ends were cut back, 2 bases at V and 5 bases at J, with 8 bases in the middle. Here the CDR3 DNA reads TGCGCCAGCAGCTTATCCGTGGATCAGCCCCAGCATTTT. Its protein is CASSLSVDQPQHF.

This CDR3 reads CAWTSSDGYTF. The CDR3 region has the DNA TGTGCCTGGACTTCCAGCGATGGCTACACCTTC. This chain links TRBV30 with TRBJ1-2, with D unclear. Germline V CDR1 and CDR2: GTSNPN, SVGIG (reference sequence). The germline V and J ends were trimmed by 4 bases and 6 bases, with 9 bases remaining between them. The CDR3 runs to 11 residues.

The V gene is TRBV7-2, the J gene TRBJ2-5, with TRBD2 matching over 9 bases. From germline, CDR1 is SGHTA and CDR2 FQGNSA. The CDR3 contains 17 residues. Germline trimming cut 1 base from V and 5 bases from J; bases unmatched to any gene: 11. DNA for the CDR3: TGTGCCAGCAGCTTAGGGGGCCTAGCGGGGTTCCAGGAGACCCAGTACTTC. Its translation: CASSLGGLAGFQETQYF.

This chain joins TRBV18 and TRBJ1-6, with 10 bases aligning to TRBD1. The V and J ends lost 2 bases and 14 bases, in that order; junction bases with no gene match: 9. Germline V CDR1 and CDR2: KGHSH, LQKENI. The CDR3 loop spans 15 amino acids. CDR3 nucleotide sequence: TGTGCCAGCTCACCAACGACAGGGGGCCCAGTTACCCTCCACTTT. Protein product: CASSPTTGGPVTLHF.

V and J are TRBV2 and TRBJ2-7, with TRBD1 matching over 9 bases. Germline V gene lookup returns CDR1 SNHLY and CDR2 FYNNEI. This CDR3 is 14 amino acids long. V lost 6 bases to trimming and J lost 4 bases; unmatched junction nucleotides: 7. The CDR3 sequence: CASRPGTGLYEQYF. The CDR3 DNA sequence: TGTGCCAGCAGGCCCGGGACAGGGCTATACGAGCAGTACTTC.

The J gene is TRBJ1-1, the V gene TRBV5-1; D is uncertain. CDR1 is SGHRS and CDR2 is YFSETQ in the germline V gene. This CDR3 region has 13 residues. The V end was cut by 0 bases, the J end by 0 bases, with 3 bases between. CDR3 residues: CASSLGMNTEAFF. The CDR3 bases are TGCGCCAGCAGCTTGGGAATGAACACTGAAGCTTTCTTT.

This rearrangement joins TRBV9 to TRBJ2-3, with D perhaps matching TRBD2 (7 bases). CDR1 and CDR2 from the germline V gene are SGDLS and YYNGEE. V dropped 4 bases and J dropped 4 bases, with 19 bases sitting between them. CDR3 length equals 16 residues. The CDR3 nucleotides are TGTGCCAGCAGCCCCCAATGGGGGGGCCTCGCAGATACGCAGTATTTT. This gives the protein CASSPQWGGLADTQYF.

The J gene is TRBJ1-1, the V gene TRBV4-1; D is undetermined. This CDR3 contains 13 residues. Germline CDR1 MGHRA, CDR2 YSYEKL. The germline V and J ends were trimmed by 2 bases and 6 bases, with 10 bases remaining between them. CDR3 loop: CASSQNDISEAFF. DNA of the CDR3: TGCGCCAGCAGCCAAAATGACATATCTGAAGCTTTCTTT.

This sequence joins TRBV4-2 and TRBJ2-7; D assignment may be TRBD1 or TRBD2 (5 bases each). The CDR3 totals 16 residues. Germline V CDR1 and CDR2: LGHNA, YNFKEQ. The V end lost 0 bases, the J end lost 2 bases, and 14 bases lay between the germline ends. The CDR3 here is CASSQDLGPGAYEQYF. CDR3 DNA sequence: TGTGCCAGCAGCCAAGACCTGGGACCCGGCGCCTACGAGCAGTACTTC.

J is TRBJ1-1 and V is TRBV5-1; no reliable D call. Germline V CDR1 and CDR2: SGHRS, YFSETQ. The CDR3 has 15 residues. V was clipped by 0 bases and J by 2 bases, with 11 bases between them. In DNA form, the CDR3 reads TGCGCCAGCAGCTTGGTGGGGTCGGGCAACACTGAAGCTTTCTTT. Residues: CASSLVGSGNTEAFF.

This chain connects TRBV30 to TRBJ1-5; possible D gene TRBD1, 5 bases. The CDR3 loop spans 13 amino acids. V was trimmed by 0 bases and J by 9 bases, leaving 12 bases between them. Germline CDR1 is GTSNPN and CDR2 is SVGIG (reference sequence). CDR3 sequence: CAWSVVGLGPQHF. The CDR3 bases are TGTGCCTGGAGTGTCGTGGGGCTTGGGCCCCAGCATTTT.

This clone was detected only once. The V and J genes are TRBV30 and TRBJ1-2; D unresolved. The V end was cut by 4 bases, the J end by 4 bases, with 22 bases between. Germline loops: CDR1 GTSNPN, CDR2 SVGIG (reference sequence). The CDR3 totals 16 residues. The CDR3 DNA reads TGTGCCTGGACTCTAACCGAAGCGGAATTACCCTATGGCTACACCTTC. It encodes CAWTLTEAELPYGYTF.

The CDR3 sequence is CASSIARTKAEQYF. The CDR3 region has the DNA TGTGCCAGTAGTATAGCCCGGACTAAAGCGGAGCAGTACTTC. V usage is TRBV19 and J usage is TRBJ2-7; possibly TRBD2 for D (6 bases). CDR3 length equals 14 residues. Germline V gene data show CDR1 as LNHDA and CDR2 as SQIVND (reference sequence). V lost 1 base to trimming and J lost 7 bases, with 14 bases between them.

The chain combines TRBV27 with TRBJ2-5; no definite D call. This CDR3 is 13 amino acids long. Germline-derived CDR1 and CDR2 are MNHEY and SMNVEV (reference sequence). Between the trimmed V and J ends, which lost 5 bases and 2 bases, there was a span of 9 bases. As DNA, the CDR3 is TGTGCCAGCAGTACAACCCGACAAGAGACCCAGTACTTC. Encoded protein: CASSTTRQETQYF.